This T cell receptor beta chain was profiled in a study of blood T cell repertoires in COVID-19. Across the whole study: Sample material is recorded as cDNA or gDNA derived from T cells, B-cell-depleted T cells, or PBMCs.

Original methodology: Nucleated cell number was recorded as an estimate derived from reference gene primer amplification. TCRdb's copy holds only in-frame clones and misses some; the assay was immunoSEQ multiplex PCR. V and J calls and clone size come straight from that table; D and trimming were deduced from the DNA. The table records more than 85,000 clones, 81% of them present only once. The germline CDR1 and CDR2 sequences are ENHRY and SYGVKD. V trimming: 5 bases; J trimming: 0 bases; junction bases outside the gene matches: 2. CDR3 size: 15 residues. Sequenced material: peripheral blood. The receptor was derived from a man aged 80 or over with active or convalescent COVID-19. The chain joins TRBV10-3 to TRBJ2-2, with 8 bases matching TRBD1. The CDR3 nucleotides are TGTGCCATCAGTCGACAGGGGCCGAACACCGGGGAGCTGTTTTTT. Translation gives CAISRQGPNTGELFF.